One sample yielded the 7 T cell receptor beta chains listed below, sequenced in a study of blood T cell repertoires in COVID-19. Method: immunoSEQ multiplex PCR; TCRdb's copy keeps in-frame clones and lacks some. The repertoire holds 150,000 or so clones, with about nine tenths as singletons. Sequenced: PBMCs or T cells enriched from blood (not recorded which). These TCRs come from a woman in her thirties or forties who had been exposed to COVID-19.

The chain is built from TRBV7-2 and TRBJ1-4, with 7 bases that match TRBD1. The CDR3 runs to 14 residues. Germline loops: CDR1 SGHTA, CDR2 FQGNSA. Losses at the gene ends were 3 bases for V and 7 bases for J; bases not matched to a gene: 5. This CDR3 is CASSLGTVSEKLFF. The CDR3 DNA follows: TGTGCCAGCAGCTTGGGGACAGTCAGTGAAAAACTGTTTTTT.

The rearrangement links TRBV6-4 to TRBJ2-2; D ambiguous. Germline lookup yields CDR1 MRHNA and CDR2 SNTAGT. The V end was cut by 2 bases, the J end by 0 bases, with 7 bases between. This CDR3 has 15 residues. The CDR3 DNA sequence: TGTGCCAGCAGTGACGAGGCCACGAACACCGGGGAGCTGTTTTTT. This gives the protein CASSDEATNTGELFF.

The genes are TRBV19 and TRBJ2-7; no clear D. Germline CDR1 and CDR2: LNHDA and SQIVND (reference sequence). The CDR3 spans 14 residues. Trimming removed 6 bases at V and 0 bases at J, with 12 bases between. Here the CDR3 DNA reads TGTGCCAGTAGGGAACAGCTCGGCTCCTACGAGCAGTACTTC. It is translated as CASREQLGSYEQYF.

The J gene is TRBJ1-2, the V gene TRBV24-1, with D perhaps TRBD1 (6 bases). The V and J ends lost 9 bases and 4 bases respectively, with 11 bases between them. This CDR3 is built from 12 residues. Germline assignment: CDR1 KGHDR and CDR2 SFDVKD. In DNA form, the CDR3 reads TGTGCCACCCAGGACAGTCGCTATGGCTACACCTTC. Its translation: CATQDSRYGYTF.

CDR3 DNA: TGTGCCAGCAGTTTACGGACTAGCAGGGACGAGCAGTACTTC. This gives the protein CASSLRTSRDEQYF. J is TRBJ2-7 and V is TRBV2; TRBD2 agrees at 8 bases. CDR3 length equals 14 residues. CDR1 is SNHLY, CDR2 FYNNEI, per germline. With 5 bases clipped from V and 5 bases from J, the junction kept 8 bases outside the gene matches.

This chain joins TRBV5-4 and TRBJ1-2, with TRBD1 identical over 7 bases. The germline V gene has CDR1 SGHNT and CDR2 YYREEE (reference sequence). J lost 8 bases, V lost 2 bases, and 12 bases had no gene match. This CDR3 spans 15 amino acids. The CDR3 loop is CASSLGAGGLFGYTF. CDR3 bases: TGTGCCAGCAGCTTAGGTGCAGGGGGTTTGTTCGGCTACACCTTC.

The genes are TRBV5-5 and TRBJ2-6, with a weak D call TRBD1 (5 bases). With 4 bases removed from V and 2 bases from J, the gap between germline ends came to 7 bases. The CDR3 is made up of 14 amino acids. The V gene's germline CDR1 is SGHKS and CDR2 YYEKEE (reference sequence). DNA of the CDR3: TGTGCCAGCAGCCTAGGGGCTGGGGCCAACGTCCTGACTTTC. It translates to CASSLGAGANVLTF.